The present entry profiles one T cell receptor (beta chain) with its context. This sample is part of a study of blood T cell repertoires in COVID-19. At the level of the study: Material from acute and convalescent COVID-19 was sourced from the United States, Italy and Spain.

This CDR3 comprises 15 residues. V was shortened by 5 bases and J by 5 bases, with 16 bases between the two germline ends. CDR1 is WNHNN and CDR2 is SYGVQD in the germline V gene (reference sequence). In the authors' methods: Cell counts per sample came from amplifying reference gene primers. Method: immunoSEQ multiplex PCR; TCRdb's copy keeps in-frame clones and lacks some. The DNA was the basis for D and trimming; V, J and clone size are from that table. This table holds almost 200,000 clones, just under 85% found once. This chain joins TRBV10-1 and TRBJ1-5; no reliable D call. Sample: peripheral blood. The sequence was obtained from a man aged 55 to 70 with COVID-19, enrolled during active disease. The DNA of the CDR3 is TGCGCCAGCAGTCCCGCGGGGATGGAGCATCAGCCCCAGCATTTT. Its protein is CASSPAGMEHQPQHF.